Presented here are 30 T cell receptor beta chains from one specimen sequenced in a study of cytomegalovirus exposure and HLA in healthy donors. Primers for the PCR totalled 60 Vbeta and 13 Jbeta. Assay used: immunoSEQ multiplex PCR; TCRdb lists only in-frame clones, some missing. The table records about 180,000 clones, about two thirds of them present only once. The sample was PBMCs. The receptors shown here come from a human donor in good health.

The J gene is TRBJ2-2, the V gene TRBV11-3; 7 nucleotides agree with TRBD1. The CDR3 consists of 18 residues. CDR1 is SGHNT, CDR2 YENEEA, per germline. The ends lost 0 bases at V and 4 bases at J; junction bases unmatched: 11. The CDR3 here is CASSLEGFPSGGTGELFF. In nucleotides, the CDR3 is TGTGCCAGCAGCTTAGAGGGCTTCCCCTCAGGGGGCACCGGGGAGCTGTTTTTT.

The gene calls are TRBV5-8 and TRBJ1-2, with D maybe TRBD1 (5 bases). CDR1 is SGHTS, CDR2 YDEGEE, per germline. V was cut by 4 bases and J by 8 bases, with 15 bases left in between. The CDR3 has 13 residues. This chain's CDR3 is CASSLRGVRGYTF. CDR3 sequence (DNA): TGTGCCAGCAGCCTCCGGGGGGTTCGCGGCTACACCTTC.

A note on this clone: The CDR3 does not close with the conserved phenylalanine or tryptophan, likely indicating a read error. The chain couples TRBV19 to TRBJ1-2, with D hard to call. Per the germline V gene, CDR1 is LNHDA and CDR2 is SQIVND (reference sequence). The V end lost 8 bases, the J end lost 8 bases, and 15 bases lay between the germline ends. This CDR3 is 12 amino acids long. The CDR3 region has the DNA TGTGCCAGTGCCGCAGCCGCGGGGGGCTACACCCTC. It specifies CASAAAAGGYTL.

This clone appeared a single time. The V call is TRBV2, the J call TRBJ2-3; 7 bases fit TRBD2. J was trimmed by 1 base and V by 5 bases; bases with no gene match: 9. This CDR3 spans 16 amino acids. Germline CDR1 SNHLY, CDR2 FYNNEI. The CDR3 DNA is TGTGCCAGCAGTTGGCCCAGGGCGGGGGGCACAGATACGCAGTATTTT. Translating it yields CASSWPRAGGTDTQYF.

J is TRBJ1-1 and V is TRBV30, with D possibly matching TRBD1 (6 bases). The CDR3 spans 14 residues. Germline V gene sequence: CDR1 GTSNPN, CDR2 SVGIG (reference sequence). V was cut by 2 bases and J by 5 bases, with 15 bases left in between. Here the CDR3 reads CAWSHGGSKTEAFF. As DNA, the CDR3 is TGTGCCTGGAGTCATGGGGGCTCAAAGACTGAAGCTTTCTTT.

The genes are TRBV10-2 and TRBJ2-1; 9 nucleotides line up with TRBD2. CDR3 length: 15 amino acids. Germline V gives CDR1 WSHSY, CDR2 SAAADI. V dropped 6 bases and J dropped 0; count of bases not matched to a gene: 3. CDR3 region: CASRSGGSSYNEQFF. The CDR3 DNA reads as TGCGCCAGCAGAAGCGGGGGGTCCTCCTACAATGAGCAGTTCTTC.

The rearrangement links TRBV6-5 to TRBJ1-2, with TRBD1 matching 10 bases. CDR1 MNHEY and CDR2 SVGAGI come from the germline V gene. The junction had 9 bases not matched to a gene; V was cut back by 6 bases and J by 14 bases. There are 12 residues in the CDR3. The CDR3 is CASSVGTGDDTF. The DNA of the CDR3 is TGTGCCAGCAGCGTCGGGACAGGGGATGATACCTTC.

The chain combines TRBV7-8 with TRBJ2-7; TRBD2 is a possible D gene (7 bases). CDR1 SGHVS and CDR2 FQNEAQ come from the germline V gene. The CDR3 extends over 17 amino acids. Trimming pared 4 bases from V and 2 bases from J, leaving 21 bases between. The CDR3 loop reads CASSSSGEGGAPYEQYF. CDR3 coding DNA: TGTGCCAGCAGCTCGAGCGGCGAGGGGGGGGCCCCCTACGAGCAGTACTTC.

The chain links TRBV11-2 to TRBJ2-1; 9 bases agree with TRBD1. The CDR3 is 18 amino acids. The V gene's germline CDR1 is SGHAT and CDR2 FQNNGV. The ends lost 2 bases at V and 7 bases at J; junction bases unmatched: 15. As DNA, the CDR3 is TGTGCCAGCAGCTTAACCCCATATCGGACAGGGGAGGGTAATGAGCAGTTCTTC. Residues: CASSLTPYRTGEGNEQFF.

V and J are TRBV6-1 and TRBJ2-7; perhaps TRBD1 as D (6 bases). The germline V and J ends were trimmed by 7 bases and 2 bases, with 15 bases remaining between them. The germline CDR1 and CDR2 sequences are MNHNS and SASEGT. This CDR3 region has 14 residues. The CDR3 sequence: CASTRTDATYEQYF. As DNA, the CDR3 is TGTGCCAGCACCCGGACAGACGCCACCTACGAGCAGTACTTC.

The chain recombines TRBV2 with TRBJ1-3; D is perhaps TRBD1 (5 bases). Germline V gene lookup returns CDR1 SNHLY and CDR2 FYNNEI. With 6 bases removed from V and 0 bases from J, the gap between germline ends came to 12 bases. This CDR3 is built from 15 residues. In DNA, the CDR3 is TGTGCCAGCAGGGTCTTTGGGGCCTCTGGAAACACCATATATTTT. It codes for CASRVFGASGNTIYF.

The chain recombines TRBV5-4 with TRBJ2-7; 8 nucleotides agree with TRBD2. The CDR3 is 13 amino acids. Germline V lookup: CDR1 SGHNT, CDR2 YYREEE (reference sequence). J gave up 3 bases and V 4 bases, and 3 bases lay outside the gene matches. This CDR3 is CASSDGTSYEQYF. The CDR3, as DNA: TGTGCCAGCAGCGACGGGACTAGCTACGAGCAGTACTTC.

V is TRBV18 and J is TRBJ1-1; 8 bases are a match to TRBD1. Germline V gives CDR1 KGHSH, CDR2 LQKENI. This CDR3 comprises 15 residues. V shed 2 bases and J 5 bases; nucleotides not matched to a gene: 7. DNA for the CDR3: TGTGCCAGCTCACCAAGCGCAGGGGGCGGAACTGAAGCTTTCTTT. Translation: CASSPSAGGGTEAFF.

The chain couples TRBV7-3 to TRBJ1-5; a possible D gene is TRBD1 (6 bases). The CDR3 has 15 amino acids. Germline V gives CDR1 SGHTA, CDR2 FQGTGA. The germline V and J ends were trimmed by 5 bases and 3 bases, with 14 bases remaining between them. The CDR3: CASSPSGAPNQPQHF. CDR3 DNA: TGTGCCAGCAGCCCCTCAGGGGCTCCCAATCAGCCCCAGCATTTT.

The gene calls are TRBV5-4 and TRBJ1-4; no firm D call. The length of the CDR3 is 14 residues. Between the trimmed V and J ends, which lost 4 bases and 1 base, there was a span of 8 bases. Per the germline V gene, CDR1 is SGHNT and CDR2 is YYREEE (reference sequence). CDR3 region: CASSLTGTNEKLFF. The DNA for the CDR3 is TGTGCCAGCAGCCTGACGGGAACTAATGAAAAACTGTTTTTT.

This rearrangement joins TRBV13 to TRBJ2-5, with 12 bases lining up with TRBD1. The end of the DNA aligns better with TRBJ2-7, so the J call may be wrong. This CDR3 comprises 16 residues. From germline, CDR1 is PRHDT and CDR2 FYEKMQ (reference sequence). In DNA, the CDR3 is TGTGCCAGCAGCGCGACCCGGGACAGGGGGCTCGGCGAGCAGTACTTC. This codes for CASSATRDRGLGEQYF.

This clone was seen only once. The rearrangement joins TRBV25-1 to TRBJ1-4; 7 bases match TRBD1. This CDR3 has 11 amino acids. The germline gives CDR1 MGHDK, CDR2 SYGVNS. The V segment lost 2 bases and the J segment 16 bases; nucleotides outside the gene matches: 4. Here the CDR3 reads CASSEQGVEFF. CDR3 DNA: TGTGCCAGCAGTGAACAGGGGGTAGAGTTTTTT.

The chain carries TRBV7-9 and TRBJ1-6; 7 nucleotides agree with TRBD1. J lost 5 bases, V lost 1 base, and 2 bases had no gene match. The CDR3 has 15 amino acids. The germline V gene has CDR1 SEHNR and CDR2 FQNEAQ (reference sequence). The CDR3 is CASSLGQGHNSPLHF. The CDR3 DNA reads TGTGCCAGCAGCTTAGGACAGGGCCATAATTCACCCCTCCACTTT.

CDR3 in DNA: TGTGCTAGTGGTCATGGACAAACCCCTAACTATGGCTACACCTTC. This translates into CASGHGQTPNYGYTF. This chain connects TRBV12-5 to TRBJ1-2; D is perhaps TRBD1 (5 bases). The CDR3 length is 15 residues. Looked up from germline, CDR1 is LGHNT and CDR2 is FRNRAP. Trimming left V 5 bases short and J 0 bases short, with 13 bases between. The full variable domain, its missing parts supplied by reference TRBV12-5 and TRBJ1-2, is DARVTQTPRHKVTEMGQEVTMRCQPILGHNTVFWYRQTMMQGLELLAYFRNRAPLDDSGMPKDRFSAEMPDATLATLKIQPSEPRDSAVYFCASGHGQTPNYGYTFGSGTRLTVV.

The chain couples TRBV6-5 to TRBJ2-5; the D gene is possibly TRBD1 (5 bases). Trimming removed 7 bases from V and 5 bases from J, with 14 bases in between. CDR3 length: 13 amino acids. CDR1 is MNHEY, CDR2 SVGAGI, per germline. DNA for the CDR3: TGTGCCAGCACCAGGGTTGGTTGGGAGACCCAGTACTTC. This codes for CASTRVGWETQYF.

The J gene is TRBJ2-7, the V gene TRBV19; tentative D call: TRBD2 (6 bases). V was shortened by 6 bases and J by 2 bases, with 11 bases between the two germline ends. CDR1 is LNHDA, CDR2 SQIVND, per germline (reference sequence). The CDR3 consists of 13 residues. The CDR3: CASRGTGAYEQYF. The CDR3 DNA reads TGTGCCAGTAGAGGGACTGGAGCCTACGAGCAGTACTTC.

This rearrangement joins TRBV7-2 to TRBJ1-5; perhaps TRBD1 as D (5 bases). CDR1 is SGHTA, CDR2 FQGNSA, per germline. The CDR3 is 15 residues long. Between the trimmed V and J ends, which lost 0 bases and 6 bases, there was a span of 12 bases. In DNA, the CDR3 is TGTGCCAGCAGCTTAGCTGTCAGGGCGTTTCAGCCCCAGCATTTT. Protein product: CASSLAVRAFQPQHF.

This clone was seen only a few times. J is TRBJ2-7 and V is TRBV9; 7 nucleotides agree with TRBD1. With 3 bases clipped from V and 2 bases from J, the junction kept 5 bases outside the gene matches. Per germline, CDR1 SGDLS and CDR2 YYNGEE. This CDR3 is 14 amino acids long. As DNA, the CDR3 is TGTGCCAGCAGCGCGACAGGGCTCACCTACGAGCAGTACTTC. Its protein is CASSATGLTYEQYF.

J is TRBJ2-2 and V is TRBV2; 7 bases map to TRBD1. V dropped 5 bases and J dropped 4; count of bases not matched to a gene: 7. The CDR3 runs 15 residues. Looked up from germline, CDR1 is SNHLY and CDR2 is FYNNEI. CDR3 sequence reads: CASSQGRQGTGELFF. The DNA for the CDR3 is TGTGCCAGCAGTCAAGGGCGACAGGGCACCGGGGAGCTGTTTTTT.

The V gene is TRBV14, the J gene TRBJ2-5; D is possibly TRBD1 (6 bases). The CDR3 has 15 amino acids. The germline gives CDR1 SGHDN, CDR2 FVKESK. The V gene lost 0 bases and the J gene lost 2 bases, with 10 bases spanning the gap. DNA for the CDR3: TGTGCCAGCAGCCAAGATAGAGGGGGACAAGAGACCCAGTACTTC. Encoded protein: CASSQDRGGQETQYF.

The chain joins TRBV30 to TRBJ1-6; 7 nucleotides line up with TRBD1. The CDR3 loop spans 12 amino acids. J was trimmed by 10 bases and V by 7 bases; bases with no gene match: 7. In germline, CDR1 is GTSNPN, CDR2 SVGIG (reference sequence). The CDR3 reads CAFTGAVSPLHF. CDR3 sequence (DNA): TGTGCCTTCACAGGGGCAGTATCACCCCTCCACTTT.

This clone appeared once. The chain is built from TRBV29-1 and TRBJ2-2, with D perhaps TRBD1 (7 bases). The V gene's germline CDR1 is SQVTM and CDR2 ANQGSEA. The CDR3 runs 13 residues. V lost 8 bases, J lost 4 bases, and 14 bases lay in between. CDR3 DNA: TGCAGCATGGCGGGACAGCCCACCGGGGAGCTGTTTTTT. This gives the protein CSMAGQPTGELFF.

The table lists this clone with a few counts. The chain uses TRBV5-1 and TRBJ1-2; the match to TRBD1 covers 12 bases. Germline CDR1 and CDR2: SGHRS and YFSETQ. The CDR3 sequence is 17 residues long. V was pared by 4 bases and J by 7 bases, with 14 bases of the junction left unmatched. The CDR3 loop is CASSLHRDRGPIVGYTF. CDR3 sequence (DNA): TGCGCCAGCAGCCTACACCGGGACAGGGGGCCGATTGTTGGCTACACCTTC.

This clone appeared once. This sequence joins TRBV7-9 and TRBJ1-1; possible D gene TRBD1, 6 bases. CDR1 SEHNR and CDR2 FQNEAQ come from the germline V gene (reference sequence). Trimming cost V 1 base and J 4 bases, with 10 bases left between them. The length of the CDR3 is 14 residues. CDR3 coding DNA: TGTGCCAGCAGCTTAGACAGGGTGGTCACTGAAGCTTTCTTT. Protein product: CASSLDRVVTEAFF. Filled out from reference TRBV7-9 and TRBJ1-1, the complete variable domain reads DTGVSQNPRHKITKRGQNVTFRCDPISEHNRLYWYRQTLGQGPEFLTYFQNEAQLEKSRLLSDRFSAERPKGSFSTLEIQRTEQGDSAMYLCASSLDRVVTEAFFGQGTRLTVV.

This sequence joins TRBV9 and TRBJ2-7, with TRBD2 matching 9 bases. Germline assignment: CDR1 SGDLS and CDR2 YYNGEE. Trimming at V came to 3 bases and at J to 9 bases, leaving 7 bases not matched to a gene. The CDR3 is 13 amino acids. For the CDR3, the DNA is TGTGCCAGCAGCGCCGAAGGCGGGGGGGGGCAGTACTTC. It translates to CASSAEGGGGQYF.